This record concerns one T cell receptor beta chain sequence. These data originate in a study of sequential checkpoint blockade in melanoma. As for the study in general: Arm A got nivolumab then ipilimumab; arm B the reverse, 1:1. After nivolumab or ipilimumab alone, about 22 patients had week-13 rebiopsies.

Specified treatment: randomized to nivolumab then ipilimumab (arm A) or the reverse (arm B). Profiled with immunoSEQ multiplex PCR; TCRdb holds only in-frame clones, not every one. The repertoire holds more than 30,000 clones, with roughly a third as singletons. V shed 2 bases and J shed 8 bases, with 16 bases lying between them. Germline V gives CDR1 MNHGY, CDR2 SAAAGT. There are 15 residues in the CDR3. This sample comprised tumor tissue (inferred from file names), obtained from a patient given nivolumab and ipilimumab in sequence. This chain links TRBV6-8 with TRBJ2-1; D possibly uses TRBD1 or TRBD2 (5 bases each). The receptor comes from a human donor with melanoma. The CDR3, as DNA: TGTGCCAGCAGTTACGGGGGTAGAGAGGGCCATGAGCAGTTCTTC. Amino acid sequence: CASSYGGREGHEQFF.